This T cell receptor beta chain was profiled in a study of type 1 regulatory T cells. Study context: T-allo10 is an in vitro-generated, Tr1-enriched CD4 T cell product specific for alloantigen.

The study's findings and limits: Compared with non-Tr1 cells, Tr1 cells showed a narrower TCR repertoire.

TCRdb re-derived calls from the reads in MiXCR, one entry per CDR3 protein. The table includes 60,000 to 70,000 distinct CDR3 sequences, just under 50% detected once. This clonotype was observed a few times. What it recognizes is unknown. The CDR3 is 13 residues long. V lost 5 bases to trimming and J lost 8 bases, with 13 bases between them. Germline V gene data show CDR1 as SGHTA and CDR2 as FQGTGA. This receptor was identified in a human donor in good health. The chain joins TRBV7-3 to TRBJ2-1; D not certain. The sequencing sample was made of cultured non-Tr1 T cells, either the whole culture or a sorted T cell fraction (not recorded which). The chain's CDR3 is CASSPHDGYEQFF. CDR3 coding DNA: TGTGCCAGCAGCCCCCACGATGGGTATGAGCAGTTCTTC.